Listed here is a single T cell receptor (beta chain). Lacking the conserved final phenylalanine or tryptophan, this CDR3 likely reflects a read error. Sequencing used immunoSEQ multiplex PCR; TCRdb keeps in-frame clones, though not all of them. Of under 85,000 clones listed, roughly 84% are singletons. These data come from a study of OX40 agonist ivuxolimab in advanced cancers. There are 15 residues in the CDR3. The germline CDR1 and CDR2 sequences are SEHNR and FQNEAQ (reference sequence). With 5 bases clipped from V and 2 bases from J, the junction kept 8 bases outside the gene matches. Specimen: CD4+ or CD8+ T cells sorted from blood, collected in a trial of the OX40 agonist ivuxolimab. V gene TRBV7-9 combines with J gene TRBJ1-2, with 7 bases that match TRBD1. This sequence originates from an adult with an advanced solid tumor such as melanoma, head and neck, liver or kidney cancer. The CDR3 nucleotides read TGTGCCAGCAGCCCTCGGGACAGTAAAAACTATGGCTACACCCTC. It encodes CASSPRDSKNYGYTL.